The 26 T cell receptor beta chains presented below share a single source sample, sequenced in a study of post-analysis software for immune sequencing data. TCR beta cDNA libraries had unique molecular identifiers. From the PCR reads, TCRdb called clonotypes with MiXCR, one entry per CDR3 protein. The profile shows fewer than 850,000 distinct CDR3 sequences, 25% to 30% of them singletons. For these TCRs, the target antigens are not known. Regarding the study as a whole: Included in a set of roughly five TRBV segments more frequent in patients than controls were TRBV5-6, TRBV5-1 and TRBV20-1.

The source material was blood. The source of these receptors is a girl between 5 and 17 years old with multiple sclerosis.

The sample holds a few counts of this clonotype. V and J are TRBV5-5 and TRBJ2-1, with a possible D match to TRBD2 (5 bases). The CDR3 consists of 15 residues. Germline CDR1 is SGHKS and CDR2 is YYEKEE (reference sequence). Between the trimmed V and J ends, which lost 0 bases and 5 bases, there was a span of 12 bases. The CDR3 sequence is CASSLGTGKHNEQFF. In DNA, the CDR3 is TGTGCCAGCAGCTTGGGGACCGGGAAACACAATGAGCAGTTCTTC.

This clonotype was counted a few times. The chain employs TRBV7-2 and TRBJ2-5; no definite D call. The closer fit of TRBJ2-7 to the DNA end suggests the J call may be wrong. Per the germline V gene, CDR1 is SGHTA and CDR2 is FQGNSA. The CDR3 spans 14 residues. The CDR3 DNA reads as TGTGCCAGCAGAGAAAGGACCTTTTCCTACGAGCAGTACTTC. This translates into CASRERTFSYEQYF.

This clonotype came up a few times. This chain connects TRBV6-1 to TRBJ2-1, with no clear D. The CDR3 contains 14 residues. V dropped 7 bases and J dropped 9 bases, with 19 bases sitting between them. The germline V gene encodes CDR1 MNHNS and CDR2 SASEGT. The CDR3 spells CASTREIDTTEQFF. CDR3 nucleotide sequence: TGTGCCAGCACCCGAGAAATAGACACTACTGAGCAGTTCTTC.

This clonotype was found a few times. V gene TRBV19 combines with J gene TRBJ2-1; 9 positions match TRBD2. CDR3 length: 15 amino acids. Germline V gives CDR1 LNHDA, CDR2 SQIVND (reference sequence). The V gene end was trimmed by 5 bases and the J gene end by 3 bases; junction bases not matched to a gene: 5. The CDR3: CASSPLAGFYNEQFF. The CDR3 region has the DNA TGTGCCAGTAGTCCCCTAGCGGGGTTCTACAATGAGCAGTTCTTC.

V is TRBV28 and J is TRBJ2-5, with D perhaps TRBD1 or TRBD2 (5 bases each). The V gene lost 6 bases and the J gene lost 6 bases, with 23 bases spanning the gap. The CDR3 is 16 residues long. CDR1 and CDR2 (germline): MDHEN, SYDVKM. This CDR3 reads CASRARWGSGKQTQYF. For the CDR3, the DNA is TGTGCCAGCAGGGCACGTTGGGGGTCAGGGAAACAGACCCAGTACTTC.

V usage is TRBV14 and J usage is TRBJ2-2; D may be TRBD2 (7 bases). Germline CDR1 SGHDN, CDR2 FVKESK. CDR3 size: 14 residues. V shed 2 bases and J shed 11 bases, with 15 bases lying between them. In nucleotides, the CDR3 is TGTGCCAGCAGCCAAAGATGGTCGGGGGGCGAGCTGTTTTTT. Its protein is CASSQRWSGGELFF.

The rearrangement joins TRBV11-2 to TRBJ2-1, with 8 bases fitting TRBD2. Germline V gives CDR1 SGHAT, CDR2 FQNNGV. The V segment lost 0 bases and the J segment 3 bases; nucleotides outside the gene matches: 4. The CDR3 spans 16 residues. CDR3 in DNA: TGTGCCAGCAGCTTAGAACTAGCGGAGAACTACAATGAGCAGTTCTTC. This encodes CASSLELAENYNEQFF.

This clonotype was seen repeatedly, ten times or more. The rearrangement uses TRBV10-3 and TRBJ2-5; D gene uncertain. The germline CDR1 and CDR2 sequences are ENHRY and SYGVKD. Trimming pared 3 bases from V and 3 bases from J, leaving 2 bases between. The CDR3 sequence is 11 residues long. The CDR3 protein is CAISEEETQYF. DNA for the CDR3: TGTGCCATCAGTGAAGAAGAGACCCAGTACTTC.

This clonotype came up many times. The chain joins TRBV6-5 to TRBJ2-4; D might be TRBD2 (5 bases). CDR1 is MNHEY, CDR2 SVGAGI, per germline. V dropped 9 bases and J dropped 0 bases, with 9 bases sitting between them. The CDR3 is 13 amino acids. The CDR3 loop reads CARGEGAKNIQYF. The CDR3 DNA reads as TGTGCCAGAGGCGAGGGAGCCAAAAACATTCAGTACTTC.

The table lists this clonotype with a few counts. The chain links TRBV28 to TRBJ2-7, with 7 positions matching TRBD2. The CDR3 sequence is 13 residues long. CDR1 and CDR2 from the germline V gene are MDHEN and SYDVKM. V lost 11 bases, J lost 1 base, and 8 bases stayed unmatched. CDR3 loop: CAGSPGGSYEQYF. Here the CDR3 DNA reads TGTGCCGGTTCTCCCGGGGGGTCCTACGAGCAGTACTTC. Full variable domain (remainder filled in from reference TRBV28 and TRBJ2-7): DVKVTQSSRYLVKRTGEKVFLECVQDMDHENMFWYRQDPGLGLRLIYFSYDVKMKEKGDIPEGYSVSREKKERFSLILESASTNQTSMYLCAGSPGGSYEQYFGPGTRLTVT.

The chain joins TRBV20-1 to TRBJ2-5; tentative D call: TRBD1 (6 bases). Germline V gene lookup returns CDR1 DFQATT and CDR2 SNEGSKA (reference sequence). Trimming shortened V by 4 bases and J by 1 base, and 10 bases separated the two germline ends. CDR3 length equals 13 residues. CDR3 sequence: CSATRDTQETQYF. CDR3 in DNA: TGCAGTGCTACAAGGGACACCCAAGAGACCCAGTACTTC.

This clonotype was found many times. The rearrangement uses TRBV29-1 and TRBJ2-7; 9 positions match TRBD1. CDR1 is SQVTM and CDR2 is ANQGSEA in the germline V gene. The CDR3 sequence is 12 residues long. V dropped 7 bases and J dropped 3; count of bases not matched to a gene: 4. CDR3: CSATGGFYEQYF. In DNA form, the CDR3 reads TGCAGCGCAACAGGGGGCTTCTACGAGCAGTACTTC.

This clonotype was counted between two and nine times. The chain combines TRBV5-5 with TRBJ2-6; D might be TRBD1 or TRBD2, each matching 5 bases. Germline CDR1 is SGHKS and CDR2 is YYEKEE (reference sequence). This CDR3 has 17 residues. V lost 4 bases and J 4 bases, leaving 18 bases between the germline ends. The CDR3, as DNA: TGTGCCAGCAGCCCCGCCGGGACGGCTTCGGGGGCCAACGTCCTGACTTTC. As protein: CASSPAGTASGANVLTF.

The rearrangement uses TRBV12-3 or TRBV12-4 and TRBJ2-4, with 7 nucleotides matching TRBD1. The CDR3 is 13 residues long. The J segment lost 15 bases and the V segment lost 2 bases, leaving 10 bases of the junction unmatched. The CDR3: CASSLKSLGTAYF. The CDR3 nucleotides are TGTGCCAGCAGTTTAAAATCCCTGGGGACAGCGTACTTC.

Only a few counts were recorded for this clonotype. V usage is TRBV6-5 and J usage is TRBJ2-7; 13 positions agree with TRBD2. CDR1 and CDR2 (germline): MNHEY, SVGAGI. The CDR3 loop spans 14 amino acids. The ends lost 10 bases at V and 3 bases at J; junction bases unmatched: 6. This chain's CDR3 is CATRTSGGVYEQYF. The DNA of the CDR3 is TGTGCCACCAGGACTAGCGGGGGTGTCTACGAGCAGTACTTC.

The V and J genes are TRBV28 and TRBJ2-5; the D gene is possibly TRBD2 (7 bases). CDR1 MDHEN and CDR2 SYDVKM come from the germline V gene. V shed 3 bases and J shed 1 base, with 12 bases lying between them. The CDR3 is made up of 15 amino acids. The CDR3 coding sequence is TGTGCCAGCAGTTTTGCCGGGGGGCCCCAAGAGACCCAGTACTTC. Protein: CASSFAGGPQETQYF.

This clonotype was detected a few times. This CDR3 is CSVSTGTKNIQYF. The CDR3 coding sequence is TGCAGCGTTTCGACAGGCACCAAAAACATTCAGTACTTC. The J gene is TRBJ2-4, the V gene TRBV29-1, with TRBD1 as a possible D gene (6 bases). The CDR3 covers 13 residues. Trimming took 5 bases from V and 2 from J, leaving 10 bases between them. Germline CDR1 reads SQVTM; CDR2 reads ANQGSEA.

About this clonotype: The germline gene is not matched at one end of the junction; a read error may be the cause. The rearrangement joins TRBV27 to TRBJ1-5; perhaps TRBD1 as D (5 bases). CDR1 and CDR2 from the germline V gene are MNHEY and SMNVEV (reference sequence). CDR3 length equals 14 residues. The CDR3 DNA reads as TGTGTCAGCAGCCCTGACAGTCACAATCAGCCCCAGCATTTT. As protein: CVSSPDSHNQPQHF.

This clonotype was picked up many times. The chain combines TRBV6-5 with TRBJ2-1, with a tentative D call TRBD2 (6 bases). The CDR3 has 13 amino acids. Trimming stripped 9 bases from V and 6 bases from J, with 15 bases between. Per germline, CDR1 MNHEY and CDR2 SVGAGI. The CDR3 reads CASRGVAVNEQFF. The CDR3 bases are TGTGCCAGTAGGGGAGTAGCGGTCAATGAGCAGTTCTTC.

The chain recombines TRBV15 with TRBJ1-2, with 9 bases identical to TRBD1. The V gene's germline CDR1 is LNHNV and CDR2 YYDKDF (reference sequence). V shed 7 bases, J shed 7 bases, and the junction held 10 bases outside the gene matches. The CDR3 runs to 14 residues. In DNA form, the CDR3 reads TGTGCCACCACCCCAGGACAGGGGACGGCTGGCTACACCTTC. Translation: CATTPGQGTAGYTF.

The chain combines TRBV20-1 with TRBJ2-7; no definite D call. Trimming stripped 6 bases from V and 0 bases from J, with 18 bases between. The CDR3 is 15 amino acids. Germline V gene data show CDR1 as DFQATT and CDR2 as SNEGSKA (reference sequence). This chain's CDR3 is CSAGLARLRSYEQYF. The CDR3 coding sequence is TGCAGTGCCGGCCTGGCGAGGCTCCGCTCCTACGAGCAGTACTTC.

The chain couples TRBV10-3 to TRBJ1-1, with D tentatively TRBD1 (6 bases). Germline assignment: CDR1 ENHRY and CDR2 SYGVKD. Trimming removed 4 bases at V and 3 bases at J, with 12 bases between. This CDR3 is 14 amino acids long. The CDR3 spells CAISGAGGDTEAFF. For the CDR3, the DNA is TGTGCCATCAGTGGGGCGGGGGGCGACACTGAAGCTTTCTTT.

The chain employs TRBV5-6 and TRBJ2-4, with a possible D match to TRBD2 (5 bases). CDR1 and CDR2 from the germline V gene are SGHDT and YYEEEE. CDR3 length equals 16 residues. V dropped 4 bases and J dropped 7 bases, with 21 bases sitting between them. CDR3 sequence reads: CASSDQDGGFSNIQYF. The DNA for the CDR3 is TGTGCCAGCAGCGATCAGGACGGAGGATTTTCGAACATTCAGTACTTC.

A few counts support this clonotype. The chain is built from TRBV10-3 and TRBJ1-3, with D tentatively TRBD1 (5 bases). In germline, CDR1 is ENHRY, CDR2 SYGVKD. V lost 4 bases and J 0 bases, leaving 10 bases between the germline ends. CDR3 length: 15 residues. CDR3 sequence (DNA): TGTGCCATCAGTGTCCGGGGGACCTCTGGAAACACCATATATTTT. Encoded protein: CAISVRGTSGNTIYF.

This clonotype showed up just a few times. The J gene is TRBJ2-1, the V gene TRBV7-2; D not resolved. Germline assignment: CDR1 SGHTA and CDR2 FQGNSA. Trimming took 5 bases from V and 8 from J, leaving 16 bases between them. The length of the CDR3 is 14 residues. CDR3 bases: TGTGCCAGCAGCCTTTCCCCCCCTGTGGATGAGCAGTTCTTC. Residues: CASSLSPPVDEQFF.

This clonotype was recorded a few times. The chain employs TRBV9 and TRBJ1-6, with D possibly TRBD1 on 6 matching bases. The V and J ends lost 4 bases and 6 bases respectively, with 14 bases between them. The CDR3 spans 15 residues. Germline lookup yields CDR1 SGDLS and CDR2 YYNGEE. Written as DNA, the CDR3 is TGTGCCAGCAGCTCCCGTGGGGGCAGTAATTCACCCCTCCACTTT. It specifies CASSSRGGSNSPLHF.